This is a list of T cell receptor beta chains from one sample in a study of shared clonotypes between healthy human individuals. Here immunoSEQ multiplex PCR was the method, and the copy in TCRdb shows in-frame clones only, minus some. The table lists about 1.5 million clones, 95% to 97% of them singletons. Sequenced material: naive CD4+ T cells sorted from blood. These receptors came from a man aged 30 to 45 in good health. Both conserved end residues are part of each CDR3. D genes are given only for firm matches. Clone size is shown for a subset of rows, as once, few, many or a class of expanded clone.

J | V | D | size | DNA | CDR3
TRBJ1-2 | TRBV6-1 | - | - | TGTGCCAGCAGTGAAGCTATCTCCGTCTATGGCTACACCTTC | CASSEAISVYGYTF
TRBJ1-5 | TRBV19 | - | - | TGTGCCAGTAGGATTGACAGCCATTATAGCAATCAGCCCCAGCATTTT | CASRIDSHYSNQPQHF
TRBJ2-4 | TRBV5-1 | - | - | TGCGCCAGCCGTCCCGGGACAGCCAAAAACATTCAGTACTTC | CASRPGTAKNIQYF
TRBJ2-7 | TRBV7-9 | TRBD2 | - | TGTGCCAGCAGCCTCTGGGGGACGGGAGGTTTCGAGCAGTACTTC | CASSLWGTGGFEQYF
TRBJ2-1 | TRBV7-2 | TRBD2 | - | TGTGCCAGCAGCACCCGCCTAGCGGGGAGGAATGAGCAGTTCTTC | CASSTRLAGRNEQFF
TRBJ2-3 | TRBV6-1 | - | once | TGTGCCAGCAGTGAAGCGAGTAGGGTTTTATTTGCAGATACGCAGTATTTT | CASSEASRVLFADTQYF
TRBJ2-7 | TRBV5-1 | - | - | TGCGCCAGCAGCTTAGTCCGGGCCGGGGGCGAGCAGTACTTC | CASSLVRAGGEQYF
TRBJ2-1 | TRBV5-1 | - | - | TGCGCCAGCAGCTTGGTCTATGACGGTGAGCAGTTCTTC | CASSLVYDGEQFF
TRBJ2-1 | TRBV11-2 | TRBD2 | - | TGTGCCAGCAGCCCCATTTCGACTAGCGGGAGGGCTAATGAGCAGTTCTTC | CASSPISTSGRANEQFF
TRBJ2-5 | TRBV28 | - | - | TGTGCCAGCAGTCCGCCCAGCCCAGAGACCCAGTACTTC | CASSPPSPETQYF
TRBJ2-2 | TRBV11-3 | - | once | TGTGCCAGCAGCTTAGATCGGTTGGGCACGACGAACACCGGGGAGCTGTTTTTT | CASSLDRLGTTNTGELFF
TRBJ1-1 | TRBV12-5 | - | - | TGTGCTAGTGGTTTGGTACTTAGGGGCGGGAGCACTGAAGCTTTCTTT | CASGLVLRGGSTEAFF
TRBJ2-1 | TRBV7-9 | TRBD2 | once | TGTGCCAGCAGCACCCCACTAGCGGGAGGGCCTTCTACCTACAATGAGCAGTTCTTC | CASSTPLAGGPSTYNEQFF
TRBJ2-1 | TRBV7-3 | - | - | TGTGCCAGCAGCTTAACGTCCAAAGAGCAGTTCTTC | CASSLTSKEQFF
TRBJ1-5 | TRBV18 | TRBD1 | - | TGTGCCAGCTCACCAGGACAGGGGGGGGCTAGCAATCAGCCCCAGCATTTT | CASSPGQGGASNQPQHF
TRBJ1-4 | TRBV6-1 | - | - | TGTGCCAGCAGTGAAGGGCCGGTGGGTGAAAAACTGTTTTTT | CASSEGPVGEKLFF
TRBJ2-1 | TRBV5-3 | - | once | TGTGCCCCTAACACCCTGGCTGGGGACGACAATGAGCAGTTCTTC | CAPNTLAGDDNEQFF
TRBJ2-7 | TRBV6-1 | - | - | TGTGCCAGCAAATTGAGGGACGAGCAGTACTTC | CASKLRDEQYF
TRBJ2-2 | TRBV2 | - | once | TGTGCCAGCAGTGACCCAGCCAGCCAGAACACCGGGGAGCTGTTTTTT | CASSDPASQNTGELFF
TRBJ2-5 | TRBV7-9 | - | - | TGTGCCAGCAGCTTAGGGGAAGTCCAAGAGACCCAGTACTTC | CASSLGEVQETQYF
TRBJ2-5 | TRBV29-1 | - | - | TGCAGCGTTGTTTCAGGGTCCATCGACCAAGAGACCCAGTACTTC | CSVVSGSIDQETQYF
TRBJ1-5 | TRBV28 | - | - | TGTGCCACCACAGGCTGGGGGACCAATCAGCCCCAGCATTTT | CATTGWGTNQPQHF
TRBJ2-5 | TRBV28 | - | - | TGTGCCAGCTCCCCCTTTGGAGCGCCCGCCCAAGAGACCCAGTACTTC | CASSPFGAPAQETQYF